The 29 T cell receptor beta chains below were found in one sample sequenced in a study of blood T cell repertoires in COVID-19 (TCRdb year 2020). The library was produced with the immunoSEQ multiplex PCR assay. TCRdb took this table from immuneACCESS and kept in-frame rearrangements with V and J called. Such tables lack part of the clones; where checked against another copy, unresolved V genes explain under half of the gap, and the rest is unexplained. A total of 200,000 to 250,000 clones appear in this sample, around 80% of them only once. 1.8% of the sample is in the top ten clones. Material for sequencing was PBMCs or T cells enriched from blood (not recorded which). The source of these receptors is a man between 60 and 75 years old who had recovered from COVID-19.

This clone appeared a single time. This chain connects TRBV15 to TRBJ2-2, with a tentative D call TRBD1 (6 bases). CDR1 LNHNV and CDR2 YYDKDF come from the germline V gene (reference sequence). Trimming removed 1 base at V and 6 bases at J, with 15 bases between. This CDR3 has 16 residues. CDR3 amino acids: CATSRARGAGAGELFF. The CDR3 nucleotides are TGTGCCACCAGCAGAGCCCGTGGGGCAGGGGCCGGGGAGCTGTTTTTT. Full variable domain (remainder filled in from reference TRBV15 and TRBJ2-2): DAMVIQNPRYQVTQFGKPVTLSCSQTLNHNVMYWYQQKSSQAPKLLFHYYDKDFNNEADTPDNFQSRRPNTSFCFLDIRSPGLGDTAMYLCATSRARGAGAGELFFGEGSRLTVL.

This clone was recorded only once. The CDR3 is CAISEPVLINTQYF. The CDR3 coding sequence is TGTGCCATCAGTGAGCCGGTCCTAATCAATACGCAGTATTTT. The V call is TRBV10-3, the J call TRBJ2-3; D remains unclear. The germline gives CDR1 ENHRY, CDR2 SYGVKD. The ends were cut back, 2 bases at V and 7 bases at J, with 13 bases in the middle. This CDR3 contains 14 residues.

V gene TRBV6-5 combines with J gene TRBJ2-7; a possible D gene is TRBD2 (6 bases). The germline gives CDR1 MNHEY, CDR2 SVGAGI. V shed 7 bases and J shed 0 bases, with 16 bases lying between them. This CDR3 is built from 15 residues. The chain's CDR3 is CASTPGLGGSYEQYF. CDR3 DNA: TGTGCCAGCACCCCGGGCCTCGGGGGCTCCTACGAGCAGTACTTC.

The V and J genes are TRBV19 and TRBJ1-1; TRBD1 might be the D (6 bases). V lost 4 bases to trimming and J lost 4 bases, with 13 bases between them. CDR1 and CDR2 from the germline V gene are LNHDA and SQIVND (reference sequence). The CDR3 has 14 amino acids. CDR3 bases: TGTGCCAGTAGTAACCGGGGACACACCACTGAAGCTTTCTTT. It yields the protein CASSNRGHTTEAFF. The variable domain in full, with the rest retrieved from reference TRBV19 and TRBJ1-1, is DGGITQSPKYLFRKEGQNVTLSCEQNLNHDAMYWYRQDPGQGLRLIYYSQIVNDFQKGDIAEGYSVSREKKESFPLTVTSAQKNPTAFYLCASSNRGHTTEAFFGQGTRLTVV.

CDR3 in DNA: TGTGCCAGCAGCTTCGGGACACTAAACCAAGAGACCCAGTACTTC. Translating gives CASSFGTLNQETQYF. The rearrangement links TRBV7-2 to TRBJ2-5; D perhaps matches TRBD1 (6 bases). CDR3 length equals 15 residues. Per the germline V gene, CDR1 is SGHTA and CDR2 is FQGNSA. V lost 3 bases and J 0 bases, leaving 11 bases between the germline ends. Full variable domain (remainder filled in from reference TRBV7-2 and TRBJ2-5): GAGVSQSPSNKVTEKGKDVELRCDPISGHTALYWYRQSLGQGLEFLIYFQGNSAPDKSGLPSDRFSAERTGGSVSTLTIQRTQQEDSAVYLCASSFGTLNQETQYFGPGTRLLVL.

The chain is built from TRBV11-2 and TRBJ1-2; 7 positions match TRBD1. V was clipped by 4 bases and J by 3 bases; unmatched bases: 11. CDR1 and CDR2 (germline): SGHAT, FQNNGV. The length of the CDR3 is 16 residues. The CDR3: CASSSTRQGGDYGYTF. As DNA, the CDR3 is TGTGCCAGCAGCTCGACAAGACAGGGCGGTGACTATGGCTACACCTTC.

The rearrangement links TRBV18 to TRBJ1-2; the D gene is possibly TRBD1 (5 bases). Germline CDR1 KGHSH, CDR2 LQKENI. The CDR3 covers 14 residues. V lost 2 bases and J 3 bases, leaving 10 bases between the germline ends. The CDR3 DNA follows: TGTGCCAGCTCACCAAGGAGGGACGACTATGGCTACACCTTC. It codes for CASSPRRDDYGYTF.

J is TRBJ2-5 and V is TRBV11-3; no clear D gene. The ends were cut back, 1 base at V and 7 bases at J, with 10 bases in the middle. CDR3 length: 13 amino acids. CDR1 is SGHNT and CDR2 is YENEEA in the germline V gene. The CDR3 here is CASSLGAGGTQYF. CDR3 nucleotides: TGTGCCAGCAGCTTAGGGGCAGGTGGGACCCAGTACTTC.

J is TRBJ2-7 and V is TRBV11-2, with a tentative D call TRBD1 (5 bases). The V gene's germline CDR1 is SGHAT and CDR2 FQNNGV. The CDR3 runs to 15 residues. Deletions cut 0 bases from V and 2 bases from J, with 11 bases between. The CDR3 is CASSLDHSGTYEQYF. In DNA form, the CDR3 reads TGTGCCAGCAGCTTAGATCATTCAGGGACCTACGAGCAGTACTTC.

J is TRBJ2-7 and V is TRBV5-1, with TRBD1 matching 7 bases. V dropped 2 bases and J dropped 7; count of bases not matched to a gene: 6. Germline-derived CDR1 and CDR2 are SGHRS and YFSETQ. This CDR3 has 13 residues. The CDR3 sequence: CASSFTGAREQYF. CDR3 bases: TGCGCCAGCAGCTTTACAGGGGCGCGGGAGCAGTACTTC.

The sample holds a few counts of this clone. The rearrangement joins TRBV19 to TRBJ2-2; a possible D gene is TRBD1 (6 bases). The CDR3 has 17 amino acids. Germline V gene lookup returns CDR1 LNHDA and CDR2 SQIVND (reference sequence). Trimming left V 6 bases short and J 3 bases short, with 20 bases between. This CDR3 is CASSPQGGALDTGELFF. Written as DNA, the CDR3 is TGTGCCAGTAGCCCACAGGGTGGGGCATTGGACACCGGGGAGCTGTTTTTT.

This chain joins TRBV19 and TRBJ2-2, with D possibly being TRBD2 (5 bases). Trimming removed 7 bases from V and 3 bases from J, with 9 bases in between. This CDR3 has 13 residues. CDR1 and CDR2 from the germline V gene are LNHDA and SQIVND (reference sequence). CDR3 loop: CASIRDYTGELFF. DNA for the CDR3: TGTGCCAGTATCCGGGATTACACCGGGGAGCTGTTTTTT.

CDR3: CASSLEAVGTEAFF. CDR3 sequence (DNA): TGTGCCAGCAGCTTGGAGGCGGTGGGCACTGAAGCTTTCTTT. The rearrangement uses TRBV5-8 and TRBJ1-1; D gene uncertain. The germline V gene encodes CDR1 SGHTS and CDR2 YDEGEE. V was clipped by 0 bases and J by 4 bases, with 10 bases between them. The CDR3 runs to 14 residues. Full variable domain (remainder filled in from reference TRBV5-8 and TRBJ1-1): EAGVTQSPTHLIKTRGQQATLRCSPISGHTSVYWYQQALGLGLQFLLWYDEGEERNRGNFPPRFSGRQFPNYSSELNVNALELEDSALYLCASSLEAVGTEAFFGQGTRLTVV.

The chain combines TRBV5-5 with TRBJ1-1, with D possibly being TRBD1 (5 bases). Germline loops: CDR1 SGHKS, CDR2 YYEKEE (reference sequence). The V and J ends lost 2 bases and 4 bases respectively, with 15 bases between them. The CDR3 is 15 residues long. In DNA, the CDR3 is TGTGCCAGCAGCTTCACAGGAGAACTTTCCACTGAAGCTTTCTTT. Translated: CASSFTGELSTEAFF.

The chain has TRBV7-8 and TRBJ1-5; D might be TRBD1 (6 bases). Looked up from germline, CDR1 is SGHVS and CDR2 is FQNEAQ. This CDR3 has 13 amino acids. Trimming removed 4 bases from V and 7 bases from J, with 11 bases in between. The CDR3 DNA reads as TGTGCCAGCAGCTCCCACGACAGGCAGCCCCAGCATTTT. Amino acids: CASSSHDRQPQHF. Combining the CDR3 with reference TRBV7-8 and TRBJ1-5 gives the whole variable domain GAGVSQSPRYKVAKRGQDVALRCDPISGHVSLFWYQQALGQGPEFLTYFQNEAQLDKSGLPSDRFFAERPEGSVSTLKIQRTQQEDSAVYLCASSSHDRQPQHFGDGTRLSIL.

The V call is TRBV7-3, the J call TRBJ2-7; D gene unclear. This CDR3 has 13 residues. Trimming took off 3 bases at V and 1 base at J, with 7 bases between the two ends. The germline V gene encodes CDR1 SGHTA and CDR2 FQGTGA. In DNA, the CDR3 is TGTGCCAGCAGCTTGGAGAGGTCCTACGAGCAGTACTTC. Protein: CASSLERSYEQYF.

The gene calls are TRBV5-5 and TRBJ2-5; possibly TRBD1 for D (6 bases). V was clipped by 3 bases and J by 4 bases, with 19 bases between them. The CDR3 is 16 amino acids. From germline, CDR1 is SGHKS and CDR2 YYEKEE (reference sequence). The CDR3, as DNA: TGTGCCAGCAGCTACCAAGCCTACAGGGTCCCAGAGACCCAGTACTTC. Its translation is CASSYQAYRVPETQYF.

V is TRBV7-2 and J is TRBJ1-2; possible D gene TRBD1, 6 bases. V dropped 2 bases and J dropped 4 bases, with 14 bases sitting between them. Germline V gives CDR1 SGHTA, CDR2 FQGNSA. The CDR3 length is 15 residues. The CDR3: CASSLWGLQGYGYTF. The CDR3 nucleotides read TGTGCCAGCAGCTTATGGGGATTACAGGGCTATGGCTACACCTTC.

The CDR3 reads CASSLAVGGSQYF. CDR3 in DNA: TGTGCCAGCAGCTTAGCGGTCGGCGGATCCCAGTACTTC. The rearrangement joins TRBV7-8 to TRBJ2-5; D not resolved. V gave up 0 bases and J gave up 9 bases, with 11 bases separating them. Germline V CDR1 and CDR2: SGHVS, FQNEAQ. This CDR3 contains 13 residues.

The V gene is TRBV21-1, the J gene TRBJ2-1; the table calls TRBD2, which could not be checked here. TRBV21-1 is annotated as a pseudogene. CDR3 length: 19 amino acids. The CDR3 coding sequence is TGTGCCAGCAGCTTCAACGGCCGTGGTGAACAGGGAGGGCGCAATGAGCAGTTCTTC. Amino acids: CASSFNGRGEQGGRNEQFF.

This chain connects TRBV11-3 to TRBJ2-7, with D possibly being TRBD2 (5 bases). Trimming stripped 5 bases from V and 6 bases from J, with 11 bases between. The CDR3 is 12 amino acids. Germline V gene data show CDR1 as SGHNT and CDR2 as YENEEA. The CDR3 nucleotides are TGTGCCAGCAGCAAACTAGTATCCGAGCAGTACTTC. Translating gives CASSKLVSEQYF.

J is TRBJ1-1 and V is TRBV5-1, with 9 bases fitting TRBD1. This CDR3 is built from 17 residues. Germline values: CDR1 SGHRS, CDR2 YFSETQ. The V and J ends lost 4 bases and 3 bases, in that order; junction bases with no gene match: 13. The CDR3 spells CASSPATGTGFYTEAFF. In DNA form, the CDR3 reads TGCGCCAGCAGCCCGGCGACCGGGACAGGGTTTTACACTGAAGCTTTCTTT.

The sample holds a few counts of this clone. The chain employs TRBV7-9 and TRBJ2-5; 9 bases are a match to TRBD2. Germline trimming cut 4 bases from V and 4 bases from J; bases unmatched to any gene: 4. The CDR3 runs 14 residues. CDR1 is SEHNR, CDR2 FQNEAQ, per germline (reference sequence). CDR3 loop: CASSSIAGAETQYF. Written as DNA, the CDR3 is TGTGCCAGCAGCTCAATAGCGGGGGCAGAGACCCAGTACTTC.

The rearrangement uses TRBV7-3 and TRBJ2-5; 9 bases align to TRBD1. Unmatched junction bases numbered 4, after V lost 3 bases and J lost 2 bases. This CDR3 is built from 15 residues. The V gene's germline CDR1 is SGHTA and CDR2 FQGTGA. This chain's CDR3 is CASSFGQGRQETQYF. The CDR3 nucleotides read TGTGCCAGCAGCTTTGGACAGGGGCGACAAGAGACCCAGTACTTC.

This clone occurred once. The genes are TRBV24-1 and TRBJ2-2; D is possibly TRBD2 (5 bases). The CDR3 is 15 residues long. V lost 8 bases and J lost 4, with 16 bases in between. Germline CDR1 and CDR2: KGHDR and SFDVKD. DNA of the CDR3: TGTGCCACCAAGAGCGGCCCAGATGTCACCGGGGAGCTGTTTTTT. Translated: CATKSGPDVTGELFF.

The CDR3 sequence is CASSPQTGGAPGNTIYF. As DNA, the CDR3 is TGTGCCAGCTCACCACAAACAGGGGGCGCACCCGGAAACACCATATATTTT. The chain carries TRBV18 and TRBJ1-3; 9 positions agree with TRBD1. The CDR3 covers 17 residues. CDR1 is KGHSH and CDR2 is LQKENI in the germline V gene. Unmatched junction bases numbered 8, after V lost 1 base and J lost 4 bases. Together with reference TRBV18 and TRBJ1-3, the CDR3 gives the full variable domain: NAGVMQNPRHLVRRRGQEARLRCSPMKGHSHVYWYRQLPEEGLKFMVYLQKENIIDESGMPKERFSAEFPKEGPSILRIQQVVRGDSAAYFCASSPQTGGAPGNTIYFGEGSWLTVV.

This clone was counted a few times. The chain joins TRBV10-3 to TRBJ2-7; 7 bases fit TRBD1. CDR1 is ENHRY, CDR2 SYGVKD, per germline. This CDR3 contains 13 residues. J lost 6 bases, V lost 7 bases, and 9 bases had no gene match. CDR3 protein: CAINGDRGAEQYF. CDR3 DNA: TGTGCCATCAACGGGGACAGAGGAGCCGAGCAGTACTTC.

The V gene is TRBV18, the J gene TRBJ2-1, with a tentative D call TRBD1 (5 bases). CDR1 and CDR2 from the germline V gene are KGHSH and LQKENI. Trimming left V 2 bases short and J 3 bases short, with 8 bases between. CDR3 length: 14 amino acids. CDR3 sequence: CASSPGRDYNEQFF. The CDR3 bases are TGTGCCAGCTCACCAGGCAGGGACTACAATGAGCAGTTCTTC.

The chain has TRBV11-3 and TRBJ1-2; the D is unclear. The CDR3 consists of 13 residues. Germline lookup yields CDR1 SGHNT and CDR2 YENEEA. Trimming took 4 bases from V and 7 from J, leaving 13 bases between them. The CDR3 bases are TGTGCCAGCAGCTCCACGAGGGCAGCTGGCTACACCTTC. Amino acid sequence: CASSSTRAAGYTF.